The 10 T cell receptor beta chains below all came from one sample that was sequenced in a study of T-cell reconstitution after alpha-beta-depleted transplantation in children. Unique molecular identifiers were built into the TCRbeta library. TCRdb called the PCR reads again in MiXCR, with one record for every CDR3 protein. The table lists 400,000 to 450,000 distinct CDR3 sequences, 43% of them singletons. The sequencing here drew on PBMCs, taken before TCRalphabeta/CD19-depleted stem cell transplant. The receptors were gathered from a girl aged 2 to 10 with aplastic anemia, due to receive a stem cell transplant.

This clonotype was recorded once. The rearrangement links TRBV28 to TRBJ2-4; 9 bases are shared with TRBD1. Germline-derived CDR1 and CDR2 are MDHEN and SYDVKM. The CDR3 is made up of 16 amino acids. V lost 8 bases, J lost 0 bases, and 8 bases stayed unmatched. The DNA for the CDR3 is TGTGCCAGCCAAACAGGGGGCGCACCAGCCAAAAACATTCAGTACTTC. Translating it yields CASQTGGAPAKNIQYF. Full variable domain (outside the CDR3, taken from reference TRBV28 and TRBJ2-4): DVKVTQSSRYLVKRTGEKVFLECVQDMDHENMFWYRQDPGLGLRLIYFSYDVKMKEKGDIPEGYSVSREKKERFSLILESASTNQTSMYLCASQTGGAPAKNIQYFGAGTRLSVL.

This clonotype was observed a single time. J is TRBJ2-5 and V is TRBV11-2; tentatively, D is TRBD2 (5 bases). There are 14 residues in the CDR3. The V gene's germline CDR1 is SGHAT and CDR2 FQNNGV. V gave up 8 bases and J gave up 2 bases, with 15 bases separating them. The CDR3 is CASRTPGSQETQYF. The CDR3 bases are TGTGCCAGCCGGACCCCGGGGAGTCAAGAGACCCAGTACTTC.

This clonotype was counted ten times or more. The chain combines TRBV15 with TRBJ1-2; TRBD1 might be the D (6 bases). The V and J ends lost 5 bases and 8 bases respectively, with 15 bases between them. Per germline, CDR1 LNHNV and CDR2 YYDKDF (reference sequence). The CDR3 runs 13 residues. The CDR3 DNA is TGTGCCACCAGCCCAAGGGGGGCGCGAGGCTACACCTTC. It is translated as CATSPRGARGYTF.

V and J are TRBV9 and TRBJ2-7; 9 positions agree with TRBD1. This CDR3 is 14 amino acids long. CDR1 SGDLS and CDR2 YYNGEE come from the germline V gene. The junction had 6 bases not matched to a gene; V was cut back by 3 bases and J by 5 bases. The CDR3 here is CASSGGTGRDEQYF. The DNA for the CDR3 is TGTGCCAGCAGCGGGGGGACAGGGCGCGACGAGCAGTACTTC. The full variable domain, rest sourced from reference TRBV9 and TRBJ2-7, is DSGVTQTPKHLITATGQRVTLRCSPRSGDLSVYWYQQSLDQGLQFLIQYYNGEERAKGNILERFSAQQFPDLHSELNLSSLELGDSALYFCASSGGTGRDEQYFGPGTRLTVT.

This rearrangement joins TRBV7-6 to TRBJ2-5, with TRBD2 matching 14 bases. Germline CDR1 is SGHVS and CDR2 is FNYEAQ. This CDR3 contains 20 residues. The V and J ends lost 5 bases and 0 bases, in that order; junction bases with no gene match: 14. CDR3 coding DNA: TGTGCCAGCAGCATTAGGACTAGCGGGGGGCCGATAGAGAACCAAGAGACCCAGTACTTC. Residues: CASSIRTSGGPIENQETQYF.

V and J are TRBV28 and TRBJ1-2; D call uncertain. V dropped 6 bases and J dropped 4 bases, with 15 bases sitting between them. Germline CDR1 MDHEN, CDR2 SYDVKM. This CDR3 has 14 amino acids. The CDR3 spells CASRPTWTGYGYTF. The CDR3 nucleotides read TGTGCCAGCAGGCCAACATGGACGGGCTATGGCTACACCTTC.

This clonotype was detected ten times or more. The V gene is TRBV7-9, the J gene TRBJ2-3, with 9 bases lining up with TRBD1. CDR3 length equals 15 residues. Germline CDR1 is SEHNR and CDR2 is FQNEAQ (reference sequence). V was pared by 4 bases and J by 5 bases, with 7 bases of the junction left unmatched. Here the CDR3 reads CASSSWTGAIDTQYF. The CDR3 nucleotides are TGTGCCAGCAGCTCCTGGACAGGGGCGATAGATACGCAGTATTTT.

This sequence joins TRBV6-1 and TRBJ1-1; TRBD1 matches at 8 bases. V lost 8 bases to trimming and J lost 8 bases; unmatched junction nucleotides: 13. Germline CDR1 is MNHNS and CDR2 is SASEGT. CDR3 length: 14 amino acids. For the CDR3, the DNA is TGTGCCAGCCAGTCGTCCAACAGGGGGGACGAAGCTTTCTTT. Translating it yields CASQSSNRGDEAFF.

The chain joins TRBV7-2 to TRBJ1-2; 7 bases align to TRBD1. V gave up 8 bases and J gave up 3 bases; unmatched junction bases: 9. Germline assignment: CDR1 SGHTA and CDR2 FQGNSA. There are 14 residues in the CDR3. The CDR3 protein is CASSHLGQYYGYTF. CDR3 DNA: TGTGCCAGCTCACACCTGGGACAGTACTATGGCTACACCTTC.

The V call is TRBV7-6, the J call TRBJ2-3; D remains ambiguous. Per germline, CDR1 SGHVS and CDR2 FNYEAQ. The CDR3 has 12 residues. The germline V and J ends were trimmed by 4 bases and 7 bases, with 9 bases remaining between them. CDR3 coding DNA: TGTGCCAGCAGCTCCCTGAGACATACGCAGTATTTT. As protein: CASSSLRHTQYF. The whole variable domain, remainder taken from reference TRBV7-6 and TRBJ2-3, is GAGVSQSPRYKVTKRGQDVALRCDPISGHVSLYWYRQALGQGPEFLTYFNYEAQQDKSGLPNDRFSAERPEGSISTLTIQRTEQRDSAMYRCASSSLRHTQYFGPGTRLTVL.